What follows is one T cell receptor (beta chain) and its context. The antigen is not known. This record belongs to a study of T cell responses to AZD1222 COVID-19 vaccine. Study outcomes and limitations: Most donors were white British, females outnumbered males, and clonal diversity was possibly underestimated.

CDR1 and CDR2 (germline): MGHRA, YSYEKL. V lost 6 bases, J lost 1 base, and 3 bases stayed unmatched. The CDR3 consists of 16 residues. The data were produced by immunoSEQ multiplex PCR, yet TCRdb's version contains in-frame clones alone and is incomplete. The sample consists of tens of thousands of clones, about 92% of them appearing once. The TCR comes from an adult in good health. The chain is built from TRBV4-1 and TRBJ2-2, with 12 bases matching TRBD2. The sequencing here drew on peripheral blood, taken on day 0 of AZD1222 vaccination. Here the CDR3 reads CASRLAGGRNTGELFF. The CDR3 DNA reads TGCGCCAGCAGACTAGCGGGGGGACGGAACACCGGGGAGCTGTTTTTT.